What follows are 29 T cell receptor beta chains derived from one specimen sequenced in a study of blood T cell repertoires in COVID-19. Only in-frame clones appear in the TCRdb table, and some are missing; sequencing was by immunoSEQ multiplex PCR. The data hold tens of thousands of clones, with roughly 83% observed a single time. The sequenced sample was peripheral blood. The receptors come from an elderly man with active COVID-19.

The chain employs TRBV27 and TRBJ2-7; a possible D gene is TRBD1 (6 bases). The length of the CDR3 is 14 residues. Germline CDR1 and CDR2: MNHEY and SMNVEV (reference sequence). V was cut by 5 bases and J by 2 bases, with 13 bases left in between. CDR3: CASSLQGGAYEQYF. CDR3 DNA: TGTGCCAGCAGTCTACAGGGTGGGGCCTACGAGCAGTACTTC.

The chain recombines TRBV21-1 with TRBJ2-7; the table's D call TRBD1 went unverified against the DNA. TRBV21-1 is reported as a pseudogene. CDR3 length: 13 amino acids. The CDR3 spells CASSGWDSYEQYF. In DNA form, the CDR3 reads TGTGCCAGCAGCGGATGGGACAGCTACGAGCAGTACTTC.

The rearrangement uses TRBV5-6 and TRBJ1-4; D uncertain. Germline values: CDR1 SGHDT, CDR2 YYEEEE. The CDR3 length is 17 residues. V lost 0 bases, J lost 0 bases, and 12 bases lay in between. CDR3 loop: CASSLGTLEATNEKLFF. CDR3 coding DNA: TGTGCCAGCAGCTTGGGGACGTTGGAGGCAACTAATGAAAAACTGTTTTTT.

This clone was counted once. This chain uses TRBV6-5 with TRBJ1-5; TRBD1 aligns across 7 bases. The CDR3 length is 14 residues. Trimming removed 6 bases from V and 4 bases from J; junction bases left unmatched: 6. The germline V gene has CDR1 MNHEY and CDR2 SVGAGI. The CDR3 region is CASSRGSGNQPQHF. As DNA, the CDR3 is TGTGCCAGCAGCAGGGGGTCAGGAAATCAGCCCCAGCATTTT.

The chain employs TRBV7-8 and TRBJ2-3, with TRBD2 matching 8 bases. V lost 1 base to trimming and J lost 4 bases; unmatched junction nucleotides: 10. CDR3 length equals 17 residues. Germline CDR1 and CDR2: SGHVS and FQNEAQ. This CDR3 is CASSLVFRAGASDTQYF. The DNA for the CDR3 is TGTGCCAGCAGCTTAGTATTTAGAGCGGGGGCCTCAGATACGCAGTATTTT.

This clone ranks as large (0.1 to 1%). The J gene is TRBJ2-2, the V gene TRBV5-1; D might be TRBD2 (6 bases). Germline V CDR1 and CDR2: SGHRS, YFSETQ. The V gene lost 7 bases and the J gene lost 1 base, with 8 bases spanning the gap. The CDR3 extends over 13 amino acids. CDR3 sequence (DNA): TGCGCCAGCTCCGGGGGGAACACCGGGGAGCTGTTTTTT. Translated, it gives CASSGGNTGELFF.

This chain connects TRBV19 to TRBJ2-7, with 7 positions matching TRBD1. Germline trimming cut 0 bases from V and 5 bases from J; bases unmatched to any gene: 7. Germline CDR1 reads LNHDA; CDR2 reads SQIVND (reference sequence). The CDR3 runs 15 residues. CDR3 DNA: TGTGCCAGTAGTATAGACTACAGGGGATCTAACGAGCAGTACTTC. Translation gives CASSIDYRGSNEQYF.

The chain couples TRBV20-1 to TRBJ2-5, with D perhaps TRBD2 (6 bases). The length of the CDR3 is 14 residues. Germline V gene lookup returns CDR1 DFQATT and CDR2 SNEGSKA (reference sequence). V lost 3 bases to trimming and J lost 2 bases, with 13 bases between them. The CDR3 nucleotides are TGCAGTGCTAGTGGGCGGGGAACACAAGAGACCCAGTACTTC. Residues: CSASGRGTQETQYF.

The genes are TRBV7-9 and TRBJ1-3, with no clear D. The ends were cut back, 5 bases at V and 4 bases at J, with 9 bases in the middle. Germline V lookup: CDR1 SEHNR, CDR2 FQNEAQ (reference sequence). The CDR3 is 13 amino acids. CDR3 sequence reads: CASSPTLGNTIYF. For the CDR3, the DNA is TGTGCCAGCAGCCCGACTCTGGGAAACACCATATATTTT.

The chain employs TRBV30 and TRBJ1-1, with D perhaps TRBD1 (5 bases). V was clipped by 3 bases and J by 8 bases, with 22 bases between them. Per germline, CDR1 GTSNPN and CDR2 SVGIG (reference sequence). The CDR3 is 15 residues long. In nucleotides, the CDR3 is TGTGCCTGGAGGAAAGGCGGGACGCTTGCCGGGGAAGCTTTCTTT. This sequence encodes CAWRKGGTLAGEAFF.

J is TRBJ2-2 and V is TRBV14, with D possibly matching TRBD1 (6 bases). Per germline, CDR1 SGHDN and CDR2 FVKESK. V shed 2 bases and J shed 1 base, with 11 bases lying between them. The CDR3 totals 16 residues. CDR3 protein: CASSQYGTLNTGELFF. CDR3 nucleotide sequence: TGTGCCAGCAGCCAATACGGGACACTGAACACCGGGGAGCTGTTTTTT.

V and J are TRBV7-2 and TRBJ1-1; D not certain. The CDR3 spans 13 residues. V lost 1 base, J lost 7 bases, and 10 bases lay in between. Germline V gene lookup returns CDR1 SGHTA and CDR2 FQGNSA. The CDR3 nucleotides read TGTGCCAGCAGCTTAGGCAGAACGGGTGAAGCTTTCTTT. Translated, it gives CASSLGRTGEAFF.

This clone was observed a few times. In DNA, the CDR3 is TGCGCCAGCAGCTTGTCTCAGGGGGCCATTTCACCCCTCCACTTT. Encoded protein: CASSLSQGAISPLHF. The chain carries TRBV5-1 and TRBJ1-6; TRBD1 matches at 8 bases. The CDR3 is made up of 15 amino acids. V lost 1 base to trimming and J lost 9 bases; unmatched junction nucleotides: 6. The germline V gene encodes CDR1 SGHRS and CDR2 YFSETQ.

In its sample, this clone was seen once. This sequence joins TRBV6-5 and TRBJ2-7; TRBD2 matches 9 bases. The CDR3 loop spans 15 amino acids. Unmatched junction bases numbered 13, after V lost 7 bases and J lost 6 bases. Germline CDR1 is MNHEY and CDR2 is SVGAGI. The CDR3 region is CASTLKGELAGEQYF. The CDR3 DNA reads TGTGCCAGCACCTTAAAGGGCGAACTAGCGGGCGAGCAGTACTTC.

CDR3 DNA: TGTGCCAGCAGGCTTAGCGGGGGCTTCACAGATACGCAGTATTTT. Protein: CASRLSGGFTDTQYF. The chain recombines TRBV6-5 with TRBJ2-3, with 9 bases fitting TRBD2. V was clipped by 6 bases and J by 2 bases; unmatched bases: 6. Germline loops: CDR1 MNHEY, CDR2 SVGAGI. CDR3 size: 15 residues.

The chain has TRBV5-4 and TRBJ1-1; the D gene is possibly TRBD1 (5 bases). The CDR3 has 16 amino acids. V was trimmed by 4 bases and J by 7 bases, leaving 23 bases between them. Germline CDR1 reads SGHNT; CDR2 reads YYREEE (reference sequence). The CDR3 here is CASSGDQAGAGFEAFF. The DNA of the CDR3 is TGTGCCAGCAGCGGGGACCAAGCGGGCGCCGGGTTTGAAGCTTTCTTT.

The J gene is TRBJ1-3, the V gene TRBV9, with 8 positions matching TRBD1. Trimming took 4 bases from V and 3 from J; bases not matched to a gene: 6. Germline V gives CDR1 SGDLS, CDR2 YYNGEE. There are 15 residues in the CDR3. This CDR3 reads CASSPRTGSGNTIYF. CDR3 nucleotide sequence: TGTGCCAGCAGCCCCCGGACAGGGAGTGGAAACACCATATATTTT.

The V call is TRBV10-1, the J call TRBJ1-1; tentative D call: TRBD1 (6 bases). V lost 0 bases and J 7 bases, leaving 12 bases between the germline ends. CDR1 and CDR2 from the germline V gene are WNHNN and SYGVQD (reference sequence). This CDR3 is 14 amino acids long. The CDR3 region is CASSESGGAGEAFF. Here the CDR3 DNA reads TGCGCCAGCAGTGAGTCGGGGGGGGCTGGTGAAGCTTTCTTT.

This chain's CDR3 is CASSEQGVGEQFF. The CDR3, as DNA: TGTGCCAGCAGTGAACAAGGAGTGGGTGAGCAGTTCTTC. The J gene is TRBJ2-1, the V gene TRBV2; D is ambiguous. This CDR3 is 13 amino acids long. The germline gives CDR1 SNHLY, CDR2 FYNNEI. Between the trimmed V and J ends, which lost 2 bases and 9 bases, there was a span of 11 bases.

The chain joins TRBV27 to TRBJ2-7, with D possibly matching TRBD2 (5 bases). The CDR3 loop spans 13 amino acids. Germline V gene data show CDR1 as MNHEY and CDR2 as SMNVEV (reference sequence). The ends were cut back, 2 bases at V and 6 bases at J, with 11 bases in the middle. In DNA, the CDR3 is TGTGCCAGCAGTTTAATGCCGGGATCCGAGCAGTACTTC. It is translated as CASSLMPGSEQYF.

The V gene is TRBV7-9, the J gene TRBJ2-7; the match to TRBD1 covers 9 bases. This CDR3 has 14 residues. Germline CDR1 reads SEHNR; CDR2 reads FQNEAQ (reference sequence). With V trimmed by 6 bases and J by 4 bases, 7 bases remained unmatched. CDR3 region: CASRTGTGSYEQYF. The DNA for the CDR3 is TGTGCCAGCAGAACCGGGACAGGGTCTTACGAGCAGTACTTC. The full variable domain, in which reference TRBV7-9 and TRBJ2-7 provide the parts outside the CDR3, is DTGVSQNPRHKITKRGQNVTFRCDPISEHNRLYWYRQTLGQGPEFLTYFQNEAQLEKSRLLSDRFSAERPKGSFSTLEIQRTEQGDSAMYLCASRTGTGSYEQYFGPGTRLTVT.

This chain links TRBV10-2 with TRBJ2-4; D is uncertain. The CDR3 extends over 16 amino acids. The V end lost 3 bases, the J end lost 0 bases, and 12 bases lay between the germline ends. Germline V lookup: CDR1 WSHSY, CDR2 SAAADI. CDR3 coding DNA: TGCGCCAGCAGTGACCCTAGAGACGTAGCCAAAAACATTCAGTACTTC. Amino acid sequence: CASSDPRDVAKNIQYF.

CDR3 sequence: CASSVRGAGTDTQYF. DNA of the CDR3: TGTGCCAGCAGCGTACGGGGGGCTGGTACAGATACGCAGTATTTT. This chain joins TRBV9 and TRBJ2-3; tentative D call: TRBD2 (7 bases). This CDR3 is 15 amino acids long. Trimming removed 1 base at V and 3 bases at J, with 12 bases between. Germline V gene data show CDR1 as SGDLS and CDR2 as YYNGEE. The full variable domain, with the rest looked up from reference TRBV9 and TRBJ2-3, is DSGVTQTPKHLITATGQRVTLRCSPRSGDLSVYWYQQSLDQGLQFLIQYYNGEERAKGNILERFSAQQFPDLHSELNLSSLELGDSALYFCASSVRGAGTDTQYFGPGTRLTVL.

The chain combines TRBV18 with TRBJ2-7; 8 positions match TRBD1. The CDR3 is 13 amino acids. J lost 5 bases, V lost 6 bases, and 6 bases had no gene match. The germline V gene encodes CDR1 KGHSH and CDR2 LQKENI. The CDR3 DNA is TGTGCCAGCTCCCGGACAGGGCGAGACGAGCAGTACTTC. It yields the protein CASSRTGRDEQYF. Drawing the rest from reference TRBV18 and TRBJ2-7, the complete variable domain is NAGVMQNPRHLVRRRGQEARLRCSPMKGHSHVYWYRQLPEEGLKFMVYLQKENIIDESGMPKERFSAEFPKEGPSILRIQQVVRGDSAAYFCASSRTGRDEQYFGPGTRLTVT.

V usage is TRBV24-1 and J usage is TRBJ2-2; D may be TRBD1 (6 bases). The length of the CDR3 is 14 residues. Germline lookup yields CDR1 KGHDR and CDR2 SFDVKD. V was pared by 1 base and J by 5 bases, with 7 bases between. The CDR3 protein is CATSDFRGTGELFF. CDR3 in DNA: TGTGCCACCAGTGATTTCAGGGGAACCGGGGAGCTGTTTTTT.

The rearrangement links TRBV4-1 to TRBJ2-4; D not resolved. V lost 2 bases, J lost 7 bases, and 12 bases lay in between. Germline CDR1 MGHRA, CDR2 YSYEKL. This CDR3 contains 14 residues. DNA of the CDR3: TGCGCCAGCAGCCAATCCGGGTTGAGGAACATTCAGTACTTC. Translating gives CASSQSGLRNIQYF.

The V call is TRBV19, the J call TRBJ1-5, with a possible D match to TRBD1 (5 bases). This CDR3 spans 15 amino acids. V was pared by 6 bases and J by 1 base, with 13 bases between. Germline V gene data show CDR1 as LNHDA and CDR2 as SQIVND (reference sequence). The CDR3: CASSHQGGSNQPQHF. CDR3 bases: TGTGCCAGTAGCCACCAGGGAGGGAGCAATCAGCCCCAGCATTTT.

This clone was observed a single time. The J gene is TRBJ1-2, the V gene TRBV4-2; TRBD1 aligns across 9 bases. The CDR3 runs to 17 residues. The germline gives CDR1 LGHNA, CDR2 YNFKEQ. J was trimmed by 7 bases and V by 2 bases; bases with no gene match: 14. In DNA, the CDR3 is TGTGCCAGCAGCCAAAGGTTACAGGGGGCGCTTTCTGGTGGCTACACCTTC. It translates to CASSQRLQGALSGGYTF.

Worth noting for this clone: One end of the junction fails to match germline, which may point to a read error. The chain recombines TRBV7-7 with TRBJ2-7; D is perhaps TRBD1 or TRBD2 (5 bases each). The CDR3 sequence is 16 residues long. CDR1 and CDR2 (germline): SSHAT, FNYEAQ (reference sequence). This CDR3 reads CASSLAPQGMGVEQYF. DNA of the CDR3: TGTGCTAGCAGCTTAGCGCCCCAGGGTATGGGCGTCGAGCAGTACTTC.